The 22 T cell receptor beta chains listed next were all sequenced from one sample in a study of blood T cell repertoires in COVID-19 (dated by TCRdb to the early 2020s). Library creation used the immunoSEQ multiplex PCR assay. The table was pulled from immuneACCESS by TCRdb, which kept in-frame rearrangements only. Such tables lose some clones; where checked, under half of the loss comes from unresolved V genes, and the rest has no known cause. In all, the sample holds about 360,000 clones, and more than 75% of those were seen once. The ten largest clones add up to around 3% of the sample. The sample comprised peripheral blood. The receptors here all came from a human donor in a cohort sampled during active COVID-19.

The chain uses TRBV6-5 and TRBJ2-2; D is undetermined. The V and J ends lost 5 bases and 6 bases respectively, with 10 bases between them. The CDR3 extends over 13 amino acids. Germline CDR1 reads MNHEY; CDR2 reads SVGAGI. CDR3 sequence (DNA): TGTGCCAGCAGTCCTCCCCCCCCCGGGGAGCTGTTTTTT. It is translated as CASSPPPPGELFF.

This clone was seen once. CDR3 nucleotide sequence: TGTGCCAGCAGCGTCCGAGCGGGGGCGAGCACAGATACGCAGTATTTT. This encodes CASSVRAGASTDTQYF. The gene calls are TRBV9 and TRBJ2-3; 8 bases line up with TRBD2. This CDR3 region has 16 residues. Germline V gene sequence: CDR1 SGDLS, CDR2 YYNGEE. V shed 2 bases and J 0 bases; nucleotides not matched to a gene: 5.

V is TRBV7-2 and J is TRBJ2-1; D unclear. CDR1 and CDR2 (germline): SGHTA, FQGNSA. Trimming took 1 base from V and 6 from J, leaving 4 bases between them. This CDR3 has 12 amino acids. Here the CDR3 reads CASSLDSNEQFF. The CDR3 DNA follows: TGTGCCAGCAGCTTAGACTCCAATGAGCAGTTCTTC.

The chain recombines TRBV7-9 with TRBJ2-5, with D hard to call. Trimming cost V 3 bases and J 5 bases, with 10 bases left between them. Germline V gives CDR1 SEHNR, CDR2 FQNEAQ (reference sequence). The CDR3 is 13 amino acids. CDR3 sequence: CASSFVRQETQYF. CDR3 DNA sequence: TGTGCCAGCAGCTTTGTACGCCAGGAGACCCAGTACTTC.

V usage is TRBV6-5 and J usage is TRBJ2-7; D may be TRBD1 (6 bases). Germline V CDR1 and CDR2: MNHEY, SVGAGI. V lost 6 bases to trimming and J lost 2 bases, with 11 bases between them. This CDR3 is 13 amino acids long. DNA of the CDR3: TGTGCCAGCAGACCACAGGGTACCTACGAGCAGTACTTC. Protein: CASRPQGTYEQYF.

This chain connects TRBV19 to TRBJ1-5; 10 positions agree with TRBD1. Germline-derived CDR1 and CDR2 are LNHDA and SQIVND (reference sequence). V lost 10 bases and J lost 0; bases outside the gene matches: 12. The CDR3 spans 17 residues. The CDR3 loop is CATRRDRGPDSNQPQHF. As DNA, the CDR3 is TGTGCCACCAGAAGGGACAGGGGACCGGATAGCAATCAGCCCCAGCATTTT.

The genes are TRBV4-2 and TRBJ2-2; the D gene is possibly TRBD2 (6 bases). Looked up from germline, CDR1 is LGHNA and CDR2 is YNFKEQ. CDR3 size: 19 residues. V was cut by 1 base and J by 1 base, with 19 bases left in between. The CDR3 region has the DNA TGTGCCAGCAGCCAAGGGGGTAGCGGAGACATGATGAACACCGGGGAGCTGTTTTTT. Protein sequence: CASSQGGSGDMMNTGELFF.

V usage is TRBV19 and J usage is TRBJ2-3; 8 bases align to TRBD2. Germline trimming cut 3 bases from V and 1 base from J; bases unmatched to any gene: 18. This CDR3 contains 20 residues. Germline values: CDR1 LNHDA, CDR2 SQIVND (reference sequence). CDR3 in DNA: TGTGCCAGTAGTATGCGTCCGGGGTCCTTTAGCGGGAAGGGCACAGATACGCAGTATTTT. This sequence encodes CASSMRPGSFSGKGTDTQYF.

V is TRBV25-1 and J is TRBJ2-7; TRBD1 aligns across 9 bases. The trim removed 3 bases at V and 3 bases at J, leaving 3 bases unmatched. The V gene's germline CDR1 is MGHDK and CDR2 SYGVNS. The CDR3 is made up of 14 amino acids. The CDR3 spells CASSDRQGGYEQYF. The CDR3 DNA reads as TGTGCCAGCAGTGACCGACAGGGGGGCTACGAGCAGTACTTC.

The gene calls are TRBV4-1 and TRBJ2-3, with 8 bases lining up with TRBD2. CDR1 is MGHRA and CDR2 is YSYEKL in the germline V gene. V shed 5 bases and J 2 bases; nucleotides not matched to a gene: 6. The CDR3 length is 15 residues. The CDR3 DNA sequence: TGCGCCAGCAGCTATAGCGGGGACAACACAGATACGCAGTATTTT. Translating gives CASSYSGDNTDTQYF.

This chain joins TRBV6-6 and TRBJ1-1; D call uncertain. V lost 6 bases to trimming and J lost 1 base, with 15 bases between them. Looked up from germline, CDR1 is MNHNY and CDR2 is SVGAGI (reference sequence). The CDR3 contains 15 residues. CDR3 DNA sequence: TGTGCCAGCAGCCAACGAGGACGGGGGAACACTGAAGCTTTCTTT. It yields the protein CASSQRGRGNTEAFF.

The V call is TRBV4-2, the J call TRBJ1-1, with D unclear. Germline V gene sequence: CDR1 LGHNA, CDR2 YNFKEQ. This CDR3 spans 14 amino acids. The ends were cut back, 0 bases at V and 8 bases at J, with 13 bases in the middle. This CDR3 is CASSQDLGDSEAFF. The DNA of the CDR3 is TGTGCCAGCAGCCAAGATCTGGGAGACTCCGAAGCTTTCTTT.

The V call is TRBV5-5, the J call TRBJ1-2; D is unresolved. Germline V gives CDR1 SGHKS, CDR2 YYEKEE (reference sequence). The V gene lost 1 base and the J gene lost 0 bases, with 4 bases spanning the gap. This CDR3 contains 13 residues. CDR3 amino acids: CASSLTSNYGYTF. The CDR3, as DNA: TGTGCCAGCAGCTTGACTTCTAACTATGGCTACACCTTC.

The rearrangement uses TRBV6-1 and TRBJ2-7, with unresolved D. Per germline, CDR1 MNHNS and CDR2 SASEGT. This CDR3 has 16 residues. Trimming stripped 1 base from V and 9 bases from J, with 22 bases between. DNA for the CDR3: TGTGCCAGCAGTGAAGAATGGCCAGGTATCAACCTTCGGCAGTACTTC. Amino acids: CASSEEWPGINLRQYF.

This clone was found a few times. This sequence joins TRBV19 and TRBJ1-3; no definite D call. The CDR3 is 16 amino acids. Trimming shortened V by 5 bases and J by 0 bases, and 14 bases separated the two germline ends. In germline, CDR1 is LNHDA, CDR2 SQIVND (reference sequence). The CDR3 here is CASSFDPRSSGNTIYF. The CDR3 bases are TGTGCCAGTAGTTTCGATCCCCGGAGCTCTGGAAACACCATATATTTT. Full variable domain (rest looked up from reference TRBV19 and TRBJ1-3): DGGITQSPKYLFRKEGQNVTLSCEQNLNHDAMYWYRQDPGQGLRLIYYSQIVNDFQKGDIAEGYSVSREKKESFPLTVTSAQKNPTAFYLCASSFDPRSSGNTIYFGEGSWLTVV.

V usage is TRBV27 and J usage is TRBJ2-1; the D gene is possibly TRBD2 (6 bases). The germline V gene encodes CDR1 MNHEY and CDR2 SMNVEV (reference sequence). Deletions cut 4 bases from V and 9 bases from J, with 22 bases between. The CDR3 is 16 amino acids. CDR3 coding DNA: TGTGCCAGCAGTTCCTTCCGGCGGGACTTTATGAGTGAGCAGTTCTTC. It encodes CASSSFRRDFMSEQFF.

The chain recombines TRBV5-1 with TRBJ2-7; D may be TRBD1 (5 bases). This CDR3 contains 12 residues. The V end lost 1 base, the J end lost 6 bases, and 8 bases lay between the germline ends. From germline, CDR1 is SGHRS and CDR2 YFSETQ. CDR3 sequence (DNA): TGCGCCAGCAGCTTGCAGGGTGGCGAGCAGTACTTC. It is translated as CASSLQGGEQYF. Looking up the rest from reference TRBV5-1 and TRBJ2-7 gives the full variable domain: KAGVTQTPRYLIKTRGQQVTLSCSPISGHRSVSWYQQTPGQGLQFLFEYFSETQRNKGNFPGRFSGRQFSNSRSEMNVSTLELGDSALYLCASSLQGGEQYFGPGTRLTVT.

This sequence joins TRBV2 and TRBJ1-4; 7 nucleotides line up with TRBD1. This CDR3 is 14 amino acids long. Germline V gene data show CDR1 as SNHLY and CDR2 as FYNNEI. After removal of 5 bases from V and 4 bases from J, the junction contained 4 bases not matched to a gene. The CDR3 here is CASSRTGLNEKLFF. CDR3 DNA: TGTGCCAGCAGTAGGACAGGACTTAATGAAAAACTGTTTTTT.

The CDR3 region has the DNA TGTGCCAGCAGTTTGGGTGGTGGACAGGAGAATGGCTACACCTTC. This gives the protein CASSLGGGQENGYTF. This chain links TRBV6-6 with TRBJ1-2, with 7 bases that match TRBD1. Germline CDR1 is MNHNY and CDR2 is SVGAGI (reference sequence). The J segment lost 6 bases and the V segment lost 4 bases, leaving 11 bases of the junction unmatched. The CDR3 runs 15 residues.

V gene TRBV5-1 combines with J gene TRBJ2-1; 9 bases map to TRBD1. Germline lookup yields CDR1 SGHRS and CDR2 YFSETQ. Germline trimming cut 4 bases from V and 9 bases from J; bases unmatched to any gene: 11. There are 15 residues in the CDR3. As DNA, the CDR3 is TGCGCCAGCAGCACCGGACAGGGGCGGATTGGTGAGCAGTTCTTC. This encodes CASSTGQGRIGEQFF.

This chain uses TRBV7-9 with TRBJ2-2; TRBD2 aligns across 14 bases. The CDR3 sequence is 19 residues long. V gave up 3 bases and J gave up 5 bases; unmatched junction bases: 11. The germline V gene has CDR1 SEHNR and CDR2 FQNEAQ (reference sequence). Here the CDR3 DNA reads TGTGCCAGCAGCTTTTCCCGCCTTAGACTAGCGGGAGGGACCGGGGAGCTGTTTTTT. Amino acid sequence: CASSFSRLRLAGGTGELFF.

The CDR3 nucleotides read TGTGCCAGCAGTTATGAGGTCACCGGGGAGCTGTTTTTT. Translating it yields CASSYEVTGELFF. This chain links TRBV12-3 or TRBV12-4 with TRBJ2-2; D gene uncertain. This CDR3 contains 13 residues. V shed 4 bases and J shed 4 bases, with 7 bases lying between them.